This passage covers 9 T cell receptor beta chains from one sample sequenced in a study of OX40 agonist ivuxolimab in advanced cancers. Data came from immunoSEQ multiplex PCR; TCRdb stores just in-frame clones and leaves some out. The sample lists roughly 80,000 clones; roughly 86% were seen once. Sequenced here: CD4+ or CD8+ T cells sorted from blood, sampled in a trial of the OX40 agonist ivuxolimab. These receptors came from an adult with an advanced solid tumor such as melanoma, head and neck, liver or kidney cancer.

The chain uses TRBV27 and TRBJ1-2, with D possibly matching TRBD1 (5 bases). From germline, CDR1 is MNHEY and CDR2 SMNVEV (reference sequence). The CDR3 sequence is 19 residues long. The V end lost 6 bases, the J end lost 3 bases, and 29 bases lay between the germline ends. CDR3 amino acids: CASRPRGRGSGYGYYGYTF. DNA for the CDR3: TGTGCCAGCAGACCTAGGGGCCGGGGGAGCGGGTATGGGTACTATGGCTACACCTTC.

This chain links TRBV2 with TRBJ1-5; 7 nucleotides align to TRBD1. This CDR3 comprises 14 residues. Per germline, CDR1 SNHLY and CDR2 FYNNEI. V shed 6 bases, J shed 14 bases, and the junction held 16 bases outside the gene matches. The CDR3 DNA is TGTGCCAGCAGACCTACCTGGGACAGATCAGTGGAGCATTTT. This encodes CASRPTWDRSVEHF.

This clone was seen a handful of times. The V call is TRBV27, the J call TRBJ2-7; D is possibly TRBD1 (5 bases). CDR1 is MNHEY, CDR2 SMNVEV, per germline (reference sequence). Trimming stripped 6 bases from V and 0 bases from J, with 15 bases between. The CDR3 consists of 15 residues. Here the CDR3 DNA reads TGTGCCAGCAGATTCAGGGCCCTACACTCCTACGAGCAGTACTTC. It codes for CASRFRALHSYEQYF.

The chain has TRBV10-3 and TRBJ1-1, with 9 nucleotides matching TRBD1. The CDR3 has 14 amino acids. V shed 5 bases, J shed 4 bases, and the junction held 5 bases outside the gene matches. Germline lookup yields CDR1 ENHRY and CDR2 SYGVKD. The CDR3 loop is CAISWDRESTEAFF. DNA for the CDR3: TGTGCCATCAGTTGGGACAGGGAGAGCACTGAAGCTTTCTTT.

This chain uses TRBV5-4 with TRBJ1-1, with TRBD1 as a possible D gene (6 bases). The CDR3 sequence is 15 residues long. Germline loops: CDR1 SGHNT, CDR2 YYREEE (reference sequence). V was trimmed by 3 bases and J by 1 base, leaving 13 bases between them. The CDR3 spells CASSWVPTGNTEAFF. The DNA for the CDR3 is TGTGCCAGCAGCTGGGTACCGACAGGGAACACTGAAGCTTTCTTT.

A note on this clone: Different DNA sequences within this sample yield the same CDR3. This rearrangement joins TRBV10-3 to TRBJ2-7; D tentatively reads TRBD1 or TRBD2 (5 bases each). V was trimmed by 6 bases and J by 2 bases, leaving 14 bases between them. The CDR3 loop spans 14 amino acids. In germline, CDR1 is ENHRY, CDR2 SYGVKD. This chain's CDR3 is CAIRGTGSTYEQYF. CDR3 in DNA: TGTGCCATCAGAGGGACGGGGTCTACCTACGAGCAGTACTTC.

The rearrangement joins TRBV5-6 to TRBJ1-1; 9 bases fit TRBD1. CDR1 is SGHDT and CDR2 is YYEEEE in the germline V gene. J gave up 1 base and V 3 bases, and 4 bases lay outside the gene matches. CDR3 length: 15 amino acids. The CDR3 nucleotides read TGTGCCAGCAGCTCCCAGACAGGGGGGAACACTGAAGCTTTCTTT. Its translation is CASSSQTGGNTEAFF. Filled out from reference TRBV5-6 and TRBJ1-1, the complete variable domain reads DAGVTQSPTHLIKTRGQQVTLRCSPKSGHDTVSWYQQALGQGPQFIFQYYEEEERQRGNFPDRFSGHQFPNYSSELNVNALLLGDSALYLCASSSQTGGNTEAFFGQGTRLTVV.

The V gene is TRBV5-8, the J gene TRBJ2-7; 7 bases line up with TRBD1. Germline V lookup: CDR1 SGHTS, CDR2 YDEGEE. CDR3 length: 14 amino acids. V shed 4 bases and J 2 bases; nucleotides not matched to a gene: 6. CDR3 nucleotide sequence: TGTGCCAGCAGCCCCCGGGACAGCCCCTACGAGCAGTACTTC. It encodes CASSPRDSPYEQYF. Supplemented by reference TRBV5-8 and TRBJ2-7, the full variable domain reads EAGVTQSPTHLIKTRGQQATLRCSPISGHTSVYWYQQALGLGLQFLLWYDEGEERNRGNFPPRFSGRQFPNYSSELNVNALELEDSALYLCASSPRDSPYEQYFGPGTRLTVT.

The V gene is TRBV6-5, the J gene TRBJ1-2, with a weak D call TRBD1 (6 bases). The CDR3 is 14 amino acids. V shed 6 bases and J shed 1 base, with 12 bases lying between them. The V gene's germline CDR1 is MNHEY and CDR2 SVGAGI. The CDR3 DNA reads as TGTGCCAGCAGCCACTCGGACAGTAACTATGGCTACACCTTC. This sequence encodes CASSHSDSNYGYTF.